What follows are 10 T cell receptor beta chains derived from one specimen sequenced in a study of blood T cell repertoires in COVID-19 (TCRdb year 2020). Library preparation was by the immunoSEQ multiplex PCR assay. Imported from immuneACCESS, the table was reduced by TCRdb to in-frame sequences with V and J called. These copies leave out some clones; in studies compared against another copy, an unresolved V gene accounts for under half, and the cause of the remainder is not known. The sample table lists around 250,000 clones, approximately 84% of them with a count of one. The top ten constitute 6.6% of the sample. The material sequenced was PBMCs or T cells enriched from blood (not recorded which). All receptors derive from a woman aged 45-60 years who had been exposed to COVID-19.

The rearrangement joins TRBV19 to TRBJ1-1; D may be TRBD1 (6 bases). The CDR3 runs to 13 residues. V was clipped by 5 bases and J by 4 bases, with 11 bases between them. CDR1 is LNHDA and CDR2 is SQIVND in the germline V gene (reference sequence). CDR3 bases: TGTGCCAGTAGTGTGACAGGAGTCACTGAAGCTTTCTTT. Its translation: CASSVTGVTEAFF.

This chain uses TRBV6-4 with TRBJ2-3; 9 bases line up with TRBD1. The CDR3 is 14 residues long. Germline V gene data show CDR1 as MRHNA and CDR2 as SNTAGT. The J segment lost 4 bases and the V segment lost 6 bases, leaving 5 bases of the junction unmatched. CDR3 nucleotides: TGTGCCAGCAGCCGGGACAGGGCAGCAGATACGCAGTATTTT. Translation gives CASSRDRAADTQYF.

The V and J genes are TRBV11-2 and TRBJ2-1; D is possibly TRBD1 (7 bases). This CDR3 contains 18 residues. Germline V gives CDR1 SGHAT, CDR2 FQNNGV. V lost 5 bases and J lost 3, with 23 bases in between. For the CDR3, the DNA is TGTGCCAGCAGCCCAGGTGGAGGGGGCGATGGTTTCTACAATGAGCAGTTCTTC. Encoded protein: CASSPGGGGDGFYNEQFF.

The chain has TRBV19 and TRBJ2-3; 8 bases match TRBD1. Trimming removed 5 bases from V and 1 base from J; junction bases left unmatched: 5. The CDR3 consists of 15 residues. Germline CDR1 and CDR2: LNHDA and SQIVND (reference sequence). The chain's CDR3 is CASSPTTGGTDTQYF. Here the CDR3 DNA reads TGTGCCAGTAGTCCGACGACAGGGGGCACAGATACGCAGTATTTT.

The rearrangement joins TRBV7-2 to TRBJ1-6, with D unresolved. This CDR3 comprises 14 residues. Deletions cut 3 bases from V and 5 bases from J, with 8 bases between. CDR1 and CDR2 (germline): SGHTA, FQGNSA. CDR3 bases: TGTGCCAGCAGCTTTCTACAGAATAATTCACCCCTCCACTTT. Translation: CASSFLQNNSPLHF.

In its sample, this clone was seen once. The CDR3 is CASSLTGGISTDTQYF. CDR3 in DNA: TGCGCCAGCAGCTTGACGGGGGGCATCTCCACAGATACGCAGTATTTT. The chain carries TRBV5-1 and TRBJ2-3; D might be TRBD2 (7 bases). V lost 1 base and J lost 2, with 14 bases in between. The CDR3 loop spans 16 amino acids. Germline assignment: CDR1 SGHRS and CDR2 YFSETQ. The whole variable domain, remainder taken from reference TRBV5-1 and TRBJ2-3, is KAGVTQTPRYLIKTRGQQVTLSCSPISGHRSVSWYQQTPGQGLQFLFEYFSETQRNKGNFPGRFSGRQFSNSRSEMNVSTLELGDSALYLCASSLTGGISTDTQYFGPGTRLTVL.

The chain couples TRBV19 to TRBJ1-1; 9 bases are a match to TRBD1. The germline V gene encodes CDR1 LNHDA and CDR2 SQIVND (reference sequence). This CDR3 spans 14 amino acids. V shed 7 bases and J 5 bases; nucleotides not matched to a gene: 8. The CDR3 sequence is CASTLTGGRTEAFF. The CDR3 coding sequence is TGTGCCAGTACTCTGACAGGGGGGAGGACTGAAGCTTTCTTT.

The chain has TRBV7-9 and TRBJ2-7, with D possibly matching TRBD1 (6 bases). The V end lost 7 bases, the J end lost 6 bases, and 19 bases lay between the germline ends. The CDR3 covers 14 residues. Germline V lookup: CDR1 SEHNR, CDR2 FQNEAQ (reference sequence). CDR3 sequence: CASTVQGKGIEQYF. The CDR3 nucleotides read TGTGCCAGCACCGTTCAGGGGAAGGGGATCGAGCAGTACTTC.

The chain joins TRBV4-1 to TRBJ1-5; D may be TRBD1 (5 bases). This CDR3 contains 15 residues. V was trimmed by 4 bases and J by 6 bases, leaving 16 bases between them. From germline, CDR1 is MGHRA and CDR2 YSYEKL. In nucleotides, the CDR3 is TGCGCCAGCAGCCGTCAATCGGACGGGGGTCAGCCCCAGCATTTT. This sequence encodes CASSRQSDGGQPQHF.

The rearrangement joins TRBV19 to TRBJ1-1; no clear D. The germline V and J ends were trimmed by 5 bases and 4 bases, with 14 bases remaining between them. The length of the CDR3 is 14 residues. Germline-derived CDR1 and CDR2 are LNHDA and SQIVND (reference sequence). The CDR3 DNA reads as TGTGCCAGTAGTCAAGGGAGAGCCGGCACTGAAGCTTTCTTT. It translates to CASSQGRAGTEAFF.